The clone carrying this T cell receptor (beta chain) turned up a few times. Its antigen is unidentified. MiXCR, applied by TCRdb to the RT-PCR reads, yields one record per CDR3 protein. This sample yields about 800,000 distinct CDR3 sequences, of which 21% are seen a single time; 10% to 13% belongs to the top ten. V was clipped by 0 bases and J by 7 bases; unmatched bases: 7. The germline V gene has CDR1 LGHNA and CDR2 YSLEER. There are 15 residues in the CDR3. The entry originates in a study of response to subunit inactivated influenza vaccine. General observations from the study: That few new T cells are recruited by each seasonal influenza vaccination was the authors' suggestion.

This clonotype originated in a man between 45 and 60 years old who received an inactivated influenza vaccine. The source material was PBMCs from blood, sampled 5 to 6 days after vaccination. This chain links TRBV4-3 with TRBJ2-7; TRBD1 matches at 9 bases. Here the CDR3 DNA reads TGCGCCAGCAGCCAAGAGTTACAGGGGGCAAGGGAGCAGTACTTC. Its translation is CASSQELQGAREQYF.